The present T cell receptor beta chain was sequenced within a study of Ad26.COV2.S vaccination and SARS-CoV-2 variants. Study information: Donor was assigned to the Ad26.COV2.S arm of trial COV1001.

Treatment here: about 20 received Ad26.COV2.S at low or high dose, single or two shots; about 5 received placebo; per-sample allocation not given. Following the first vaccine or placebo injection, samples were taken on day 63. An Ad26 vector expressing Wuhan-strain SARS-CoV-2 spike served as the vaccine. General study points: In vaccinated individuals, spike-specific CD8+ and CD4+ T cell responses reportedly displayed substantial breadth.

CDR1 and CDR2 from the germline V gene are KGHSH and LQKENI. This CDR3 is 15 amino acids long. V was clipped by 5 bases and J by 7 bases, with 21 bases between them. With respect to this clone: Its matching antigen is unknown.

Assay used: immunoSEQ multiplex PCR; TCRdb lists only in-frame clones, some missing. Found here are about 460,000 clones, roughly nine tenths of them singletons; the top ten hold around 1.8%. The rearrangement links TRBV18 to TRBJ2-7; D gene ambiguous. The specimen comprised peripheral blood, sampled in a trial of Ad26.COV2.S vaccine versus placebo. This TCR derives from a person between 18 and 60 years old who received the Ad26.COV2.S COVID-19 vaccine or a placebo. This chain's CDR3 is CASSKEMASFGEQYF. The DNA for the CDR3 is TGTGCCAGCTCAAAGGAAATGGCCTCCTTCGGGGAGCAGTACTTC.